Sequencing of this T cell receptor beta chain was carried out in a study of OX40 agonist ivuxolimab in advanced cancers. Using immunoSEQ multiplex PCR, the repertoire was profiled, and TCRdb retains in-frame clones only, with some absent. The sample records about 36,000 clones, approximately 81% being singletons. Trimming shortened V by 5 bases and J by 0 bases, and 14 bases separated the two germline ends. From germline, CDR1 is SEHNR and CDR2 FQNEAQ (reference sequence). There are 16 residues in the CDR3. This TCR was sampled from an adult with an advanced solid tumor such as melanoma, head and neck, liver or kidney cancer. This material consisted of CD4+ or CD8+ T cells sorted from blood, taken in a trial of the OX40 agonist ivuxolimab. The chain employs TRBV7-9 and TRBJ2-1, with D perhaps TRBD1 (6 bases). The CDR3 region has the DNA TGTGCCAGCAGCATATGGACAGCCCGCTCCTACAATGAGCAGTTCTTC. Protein sequence: CASSIWTARSYNEQFF.